This T cell receptor (beta chain) is from a study of cytomegalovirus exposure and HLA in healthy donors. Concerning this clone: What it binds is unknown.

Overall study results and limits: Only CMV serostatus was available as immune exposure information. The study flagged 150 to 200 TCR beta chains as cytomegalovirus-associated. Presence/absence analyses assumed roughly uniform sequencing depth across donors.

This CDR3 is built from 16 residues. The V segment lost 6 bases and the J segment 2 bases; nucleotides outside the gene matches: 9. Germline loops: CDR1 LNHDA, CDR2 SQIVND (reference sequence). In the PCR, 60 Vbeta and 13 Jbeta primers were used. Sequencing was performed with immunoSEQ multiplex PCR; in TCRdb, only in-frame clones are kept and a portion is missing. The sample holds around 100,000 clones, around 67% seen once. The V gene is TRBV19, the J gene TRBJ1-3, with TRBD1 matching 8 bases. The sample taken for sequencing was PBMCs. This TCR was recovered from a woman aged 45-60 years in good health and CMV-seronegative. DNA of the CDR3: TGTGCCAGTAGGCACAGGGGGAAGCTGACTGGAAACACCATATATTTT. Its translation: CASRHRGKLTGNTIYF.